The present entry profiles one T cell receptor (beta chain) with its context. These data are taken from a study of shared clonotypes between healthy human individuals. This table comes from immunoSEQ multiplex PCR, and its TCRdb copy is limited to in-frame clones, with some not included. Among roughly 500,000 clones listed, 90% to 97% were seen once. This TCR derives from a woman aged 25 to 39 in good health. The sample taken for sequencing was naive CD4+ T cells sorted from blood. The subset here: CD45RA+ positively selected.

The CDR3 sequence: CASSHRGETQYF. DNA for the CDR3: TGTGCCAGCAGCCACCGTGGGGAGACCCAGTACTTC. The V call is TRBV27, the J call TRBJ2-5; D unresolved. The CDR3 loop spans 12 amino acids. The ends were cut back, 6 bases at V and 5 bases at J, with 10 bases in the middle. The V gene's germline CDR1 is MNHEY and CDR2 SMNVEV (reference sequence).